One sample yielded the 20 T cell receptor beta chains listed below, sequenced in a study of human T cells and chemical hapten exposure. TCRdb redid the calling of the RACE reads with MiXCR, one entry per CDR3 protein. The profile shows about 160,000 distinct CDR3 sequences, about a quarter of them singletons. Time point denoted: patch test 3, about 24 weeks after DPC sensitization. Treatment reported: therapeutic diphenylcyclopropenone sensitization with weekly scalp DPC. The material sequenced was whole blood, taken in connection with sensitization to the hapten diphenylcyclopropenone (DPC). Receptor source: a woman aged 18-35 years with alopecia areata. Some clones in this sample may be carry-over from other donors' samples.

The chain uses TRBV4-1 and TRBJ1-5, with TRBD1 as a possible D gene (5 bases). This CDR3 region has 13 residues. From germline, CDR1 is MGHRA and CDR2 YSYEKL. V was shortened by 3 bases and J by 9 bases, with 12 bases between the two germline ends. The CDR3 DNA follows: TGCGCCAGCAGCCACAGGGAAGATCGGCCCCAGCATTTT. Protein sequence: CASSHREDRPQHF.

The CDR3 here is CASSRGTRANNEQFF. For the CDR3, the DNA is TGCGCCAGCAGCCGGGGGACTAGGGCTAACAATGAGCAGTTCTTC. The chain carries TRBV4-3 and TRBJ2-1; TRBD2 matches at 8 bases. Germline CDR1 reads LGHNA; CDR2 reads YSLEER. V was pared by 4 bases and J by 5 bases, with 7 bases of the junction left unmatched. CDR3 size: 15 residues.

The chain recombines TRBV9 with TRBJ2-3, with a tentative D call TRBD2 (5 bases). The germline gives CDR1 SGDLS, CDR2 YYNGEE. Trimming pared 8 bases from V and 6 bases from J, leaving 22 bases between. The CDR3 totals 15 residues. The CDR3 sequence: CASGLEARMRDTQYF. DNA for the CDR3: TGTGCCAGTGGTTTGGAGGCCCGAATGAGGGATACGCAGTATTTT.

This clonotype has a count of ten or more. This chain joins TRBV29-1 and TRBJ2-1; D gene uncertain. CDR3 length equals 12 residues. The germline V gene encodes CDR1 SQVTM and CDR2 ANQGSEA. Trimming removed 0 bases from V and 7 bases from J, with 7 bases in between. CDR3 sequence: CSVEEKVNEQFF. The CDR3 bases are TGCAGCGTTGAAGAGAAAGTGAATGAGCAGTTCTTC.

This clonotype was seen once. Mismatch with germline at one junction end may stem from a read error. DNA for the CDR3: TGTGCCGGCAGCTTCGCGGACCTTATTAACTATGGCTACACCTTC. Translating gives CAGSFADLINYGYTF. V gene TRBV5-5 combines with J gene TRBJ1-2; D not certain. There are 15 residues in the CDR3. Germline V CDR1 and CDR2: SGHKS, YYEKEE (reference sequence). Full variable domain (missing parts from reference TRBV5-5 and TRBJ1-2): DAGVTQSPTHLIKTRGQQVTLRCSPISGHKSVSWYQQVLGQGPQFIFQYYEKEERGRGNFPDRFSARQFPNYSSELNVNALLLGDSALYLCAGSFADLINYGYTFGSGTRLTVV.

The sample holds many counts of this clonotype. The chain uses TRBV7-8 and TRBJ1-1; 7 bases line up with TRBD1. The CDR3 length is 15 residues. Germline loops: CDR1 SGHVS, CDR2 FQNEAQ. V lost 0 bases to trimming and J lost 1 base; unmatched junction nucleotides: 2. The CDR3 DNA sequence: TGTGCCAGCAGCTTAGCAGGGGGCCCGAACACTGAAGCTTTCTTT. Amino acid sequence: CASSLAGGPNTEAFF. Complete variable domain (other parts from reference TRBV7-8 and TRBJ1-1): GAGVSQSPRYKVAKRGQDVALRCDPISGHVSLFWYQQALGQGPEFLTYFQNEAQLDKSGLPSDRFFAERPEGSVSTLKIQRTQQEDSAVYLCASSLAGGPNTEAFFGQGTRLTVV.

The chain combines TRBV4-3 with TRBJ1-1, with unresolved D. Per the germline V gene, CDR1 is LGHNA and CDR2 is YSLEER. This CDR3 is built from 14 residues. Between the trimmed V and J ends, which lost 8 bases and 3 bases, there was a span of 16 bases. CDR3 amino acids: CASSRVNGDTEAFF. The CDR3 coding sequence is TGCGCCAGCTCGCGGGTGAACGGAGACACTGAAGCTTTCTTT.

V gene TRBV20-1 combines with J gene TRBJ1-6; D might be TRBD1 (5 bases). The germline gives CDR1 DFQATT, CDR2 SNEGSKA (reference sequence). The CDR3 totals 12 residues. V was cut by 0 bases and J by 11 bases, with 8 bases left in between. This CDR3 is CSARDRGPPLHF. In nucleotides, the CDR3 is TGCAGTGCTAGAGATAGGGGTCCACCCCTCCACTTT.

This clonotype was seen only a few times. V usage is TRBV7-2 and J usage is TRBJ1-5; D gene uncertain. Germline V gene lookup returns CDR1 SGHTA and CDR2 FQGNSA. V lost 0 bases and J 4 bases, leaving 10 bases between the germline ends. The CDR3 sequence is 15 residues long. The CDR3 DNA reads as TGTGCCAGCAGCTTAGCTACCGGTTTAAATCAGCCCCAGCATTTT. As protein: CASSLATGLNQPQHF.

This clonotype was detected a few times. The rearrangement joins TRBV20-1 to TRBJ1-5; weak D call: TRBD1 (5 bases). The V end was cut by 6 bases, the J end by 9 bases, with 18 bases between. Germline lookup yields CDR1 DFQATT and CDR2 SNEGSKA (reference sequence). The CDR3 totals 13 residues. Here the CDR3 reads CSATPGPLAPQHF. The CDR3 DNA is TGCAGTGCAACACCGGGGCCCCTTGCGCCCCAGCATTTT.

The rearrangement joins TRBV6-6 to TRBJ2-2; D remains ambiguous. CDR1 is MNHNY, CDR2 SVGAGI, per germline (reference sequence). Deletions cut 4 bases from V and 7 bases from J, with 7 bases between. This CDR3 is built from 12 residues. The CDR3 DNA sequence: TGTGCCAGCAGTTTCGGGTTCGGGGAGCTGTTTTTT. Translation: CASSFGFGELFF.

The genes are TRBV5-8 and TRBJ1-1; 10 bases align to TRBD1. The CDR3 length is 16 residues. CDR1 and CDR2 (germline): SGHTS, YDEGEE. Germline trimming cut 4 bases from V and 6 bases from J; bases unmatched to any gene: 12. In DNA form, the CDR3 reads TGTGCCAGCAGCGCAACTACGGGACAGGGGCTCGCTGAAGCTTTCTTT. Protein product: CASSATTGQGLAEAFF.

This clonotype has ten or more counts. The J gene is TRBJ1-3, the V gene TRBV9; weak D call: TRBD1 (6 bases). Germline V lookup: CDR1 SGDLS, CDR2 YYNGEE. V was cut by 3 bases and J by 1 base, with 14 bases left in between. This CDR3 region has 16 residues. The CDR3 here is CASSESRGRSGNTIYF. Written as DNA, the CDR3 is TGTGCCAGCAGCGAGTCCAGGGGAAGGTCTGGAAACACCATATATTTT.

The table lists this clonotype with a count of one. The chain has TRBV29-1 and TRBJ1-2; D is unresolved. CDR1 is SQVTM, CDR2 ANQGSEA, per germline. The V end was cut by 7 bases, the J end by 3 bases, with 12 bases between. The CDR3 spans 12 residues. The CDR3 DNA reads as TGCAGCGCCGACGAAACCCACTATGGCTACACCTTC. Translated, it gives CSADETHYGYTF. The full variable domain, its missing parts supplied by reference TRBV29-1 and TRBJ1-2, is SAVISQKPSRDICQRGTSLTIQCQVDSQVTMMFWYRQQPGQSLTLIATANQGSEATYESGFVIDKFPISRPNLTFSTLTVSNMSPEDSSIYLCSADETHYGYTFGSGTRLTVV.

The V call is TRBV29-1, the J call TRBJ1-2; no definite D call. The ends were cut back, 3 bases at V and 4 bases at J, with 12 bases in the middle. CDR1 is SQVTM and CDR2 is ANQGSEA in the germline V gene. The CDR3 runs to 13 residues. The CDR3 spells CSVDGSRPYGYTF. The CDR3 bases are TGCAGCGTTGACGGCTCTAGACCCTATGGCTACACCTTC. The full variable domain, its missing parts supplied by reference TRBV29-1 and TRBJ1-2, is SAVISQKPSRDICQRGTSLTIQCQVDSQVTMMFWYRQQPGQSLTLIATANQGSEATYESGFVIDKFPISRPNLTFSTLTVSNMSPEDSSIYLCSVDGSRPYGYTFGSGTRLTVV.

This clonotype has only a few counts. V is TRBV2 and J is TRBJ2-7; D ambiguous. This CDR3 is 12 amino acids long. V was cut by 3 bases and J by 3 bases, with 6 bases left in between. In germline, CDR1 is SNHLY, CDR2 FYNNEI. The DNA for the CDR3 is TGTGCCAGCAGTGAGTGGAACTACGAGCAGTACTTC. As protein: CASSEWNYEQYF.

In this sample, this clonotype turned up a few times. This chain connects TRBV18 to TRBJ2-2, with D hard to call. V lost 6 bases and J lost 8, with 4 bases in between. Germline CDR1 and CDR2: KGHSH and LQKENI. CDR3 length: 10 amino acids. CDR3 in amino acids: CASSLGELFF. The CDR3 coding sequence is TGTGCCAGCTCCCTGGGGGAGCTGTTTTTT.

This clonotype was seen only a few times. V gene TRBV9 combines with J gene TRBJ2-7; 12 positions match TRBD1. V lost 3 bases, J lost 7 bases, and 5 bases stayed unmatched. The germline V gene encodes CDR1 SGDLS and CDR2 YYNGEE. This CDR3 contains 14 residues. The DNA of the CDR3 is TGTGCCAGCAGCGCGGGACAGGGGGCGCGGGAGCAGTACTTC. This codes for CASSAGQGAREQYF. The full variable domain, in which reference TRBV9 and TRBJ2-7 provide the parts outside the CDR3, is DSGVTQTPKHLITATGQRVTLRCSPRSGDLSVYWYQQSLDQGLQFLIQYYNGEERAKGNILERFSAQQFPDLHSELNLSSLELGDSALYFCASSAGQGAREQYFGPGTRLTVT.

The sample holds many counts of this clonotype. The rearrangement links TRBV7-3 to TRBJ2-3; TRBD2 agrees at 12 bases. The germline gives CDR1 SGHTA, CDR2 FQGTGA. V gave up 5 bases and J gave up 2 bases; unmatched junction bases: 5. CDR3 size: 16 residues. CDR3 protein: CASSTASGRATDTQYF. CDR3 bases: TGTGCCAGCAGCACCGCTAGCGGGAGGGCCACAGATACGCAGTATTTT.

The chain has TRBV29-1 and TRBJ1-1; D gene uncertain. The CDR3 length is 12 residues. CDR1 and CDR2 (germline): SQVTM, ANQGSEA. Trimming cost V 4 bases and J 5 bases, with 11 bases left between them. CDR3 DNA: TGCAGCGTTGTAGTGGACTGGACTGAAGCTTTCTTT. Its translation: CSVVVDWTEAFF.